The sequence of this T cell receptor (beta chain) was determined in a study of T cells in narcolepsy. On the study more broadly: Healthy controls were enrolled alongside patients with narcolepsy type 1 or type 2. The study's findings and limits: Same-patient CSF and blood CD4+ T cell clonotypes included HCRT-specific and TRIB2-specific autoreactive ones. Autoreactive clonotypes reportedly recurred in blood of same and different patients, not controls.

Of note for this clone: Its antigen remains unknown.

TCRdb keeps only in-frame clones here, not all; method: immunoSEQ multiplex PCR. The data contain about 3,400 clones, around 62% of them seen just once; the ten biggest clones take up around three fifths. Germline values: CDR1 WNHNN, CDR2 SYGVQD (reference sequence). There are 14 residues in the CDR3. Trimming removed 8 bases at V and 2 bases at J, with 15 bases between. The TCR was taken from a human donor with narcolepsy. The chain has TRBV10-1 and TRBJ1-2; D ambiguous. Sequencing was performed on CD45RA- memory CD8+ T cells from PBMCs. The CDR3 DNA sequence: TGCGCCAGCTATTCACGTGGCAGGAACTATGGCTACACCTTC. This encodes CASYSRGRNYGYTF.